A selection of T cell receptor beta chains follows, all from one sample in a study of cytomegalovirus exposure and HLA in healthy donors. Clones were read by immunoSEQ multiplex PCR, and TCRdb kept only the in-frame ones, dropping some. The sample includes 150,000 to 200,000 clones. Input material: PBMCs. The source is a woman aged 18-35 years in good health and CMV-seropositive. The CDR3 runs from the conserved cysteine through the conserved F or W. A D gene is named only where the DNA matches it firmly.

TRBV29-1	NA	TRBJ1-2	CSVEDPGLGGTF	TGCAGCGTTGAAGATCCTGGGCTGGGGGGGACCTTC
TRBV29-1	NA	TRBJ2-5	CSVERELSVPWGQETQYF	TGCAGCGTTGAGCGGGAATTATCCGTACCGTGGGGCCAAGAGACCCAGTACTTC
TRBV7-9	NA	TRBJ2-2	CATSRAGELFF	TGTGCCACTTCCCGGGCCGGGGAGCTGTTTTTT
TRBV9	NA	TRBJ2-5	CASSPGGGPQETQYF	TGTGCCAGCAGCCCTGGGGGGGGGCCTCAGGAGACCCAGTACTTC
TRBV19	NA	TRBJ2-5	CASSSRQETQYF	TGTGCCAGTAGTTCCCGCCAAGAGACCCAGTACTTC
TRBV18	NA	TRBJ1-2	CASSPSDDLYGYTF	TGTGCCAGCTCTCCATCAGATGACTTATATGGCTACACCTTC
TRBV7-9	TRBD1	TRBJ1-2	CASSLIGGTYGYTF	TGTGCCAGCAGCTTAATAGGGGGCACCTATGGCTACACCTTC
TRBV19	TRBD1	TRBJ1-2	CASRKQGATGGNYGYTF	TGTGCCAGTAGGAAACAGGGGGCGACTGGGGGCAACTATGGCTACACCTTC
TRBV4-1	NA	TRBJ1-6	CASSQEPWGGLGSPLHF	TGCGCCAGCAGCCAAGAACCTTGGGGGGGGCTAGGTTCACCCCTCCACTTT
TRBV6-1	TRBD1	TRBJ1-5	CASSEGTGGSQPQHF	TGTGCCAGCAGTGAAGGGACAGGGGGCTCTCAGCCCCAGCATTTT
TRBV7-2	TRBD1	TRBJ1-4	CASSRRTGGKANEKLFF	TGTGCCAGCAGCCGACGGACAGGGGGCAAGGCTAATGAAAAACTGTTTTTT
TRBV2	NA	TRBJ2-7	CASSFEGGNSYEQYF	TGTGCCAGCAGTTTTGAGGGCGGAAACTCCTACGAGCAGTACTTC
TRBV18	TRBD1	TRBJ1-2	CASSSAQGAANYGYTF	TGTGCCAGCTCATCAGCTCAGGGGGCAGCTAACTATGGCTACACCTTC
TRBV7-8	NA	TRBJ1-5	CASSLQYRQRSNQPQHF	TGTGCCAGCAGCTTACAGTACAGGCAGAGGAGCAATCAGCCCCAGCATTTT
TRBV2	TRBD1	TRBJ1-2	CASSRGRDRGLGTF	TGTGCCAGCAGCCGAGGCCGGGACAGGGGGCTAGGTACCTTC
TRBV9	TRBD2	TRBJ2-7	CASSGARGGEQYF	TGTGCCAGCAGCGGAGCCCGCGGGGGAGAGCAGTACTTC
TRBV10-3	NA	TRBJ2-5	CAIRNDQGLETQYF	TGTGCCATCAGGAACGATCAGGGGCTTGAGACCCAGTACTTC
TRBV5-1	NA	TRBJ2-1	CASSGPSSYNEQFF	TGCGCCAGCAGCGGGCCGAGCTCCTACAATGAGCAGTTCTTC
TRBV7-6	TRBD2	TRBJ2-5	CASSLEGWRGGGETQYF	TGTGCCAGCAGCTTAGAGGGTTGGCGGGGGGGAGGTGAGACCCAGTACTTC
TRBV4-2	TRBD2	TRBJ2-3	CASSPRTSGGYRNTQYF	TGTGCCAGCAGCCCCAGGACTAGCGGGGGTTACCGGAATACGCAGTATTTT
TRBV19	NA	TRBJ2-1	CASSYRVSEQFF	TGTGCCAGTAGTTACAGGGTCAGTGAGCAGTTCTTC
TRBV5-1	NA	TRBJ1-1	CASSLEPSTEAFF	TGCGCCAGCAGCTTGGAGCCGAGCACTGAAGCTTTCTTT
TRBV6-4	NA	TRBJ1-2	CASSSTGRSYTF	TGTGCCAGCAGCTCTACAGGGCGGAGCTACACCTTC
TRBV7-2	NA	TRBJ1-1	CASSLRRNTEAFF	TGTGCCAGCAGCTTACGGAGGAACACTGAAGCTTTCTTT
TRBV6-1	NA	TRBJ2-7	CASSEDPGPTYEQYF	TGTGCCAGCAGTGAAGATCCAGGGCCGACCTACGAGCAGTACTTC
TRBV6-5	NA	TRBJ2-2	CASSYSDNLPGELFF	TGTGCCAGCAGTTACTCGGACAACCTCCCCGGGGAGCTGTTTTTT
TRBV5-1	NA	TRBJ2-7	CASSMGQTYEQYF	TGCGCCAGCAGCATGGGACAAACCTACGAGCAGTACTTC
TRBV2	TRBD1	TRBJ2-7	CASKGDRSSYEQYF	TGTGCCAGCAAGGGGGACAGGAGCTCCTACGAGCAGTACTTC
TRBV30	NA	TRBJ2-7	CAWSPKTLYEQYF	TGTGCCTGGAGTCCGAAGACTTTGTACGAGCAGTACTTC
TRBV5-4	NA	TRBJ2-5	CASSLDRVIETQYF	TGTGCCAGCAGCTTGGACAGGGTTATAGAGACCCAGTACTTC
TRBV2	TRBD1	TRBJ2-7	CASSVDRGTGTEQYF	TGTGCCAGCAGTGTAGATAGAGGGACAGGGACCGAGCAGTACTTC
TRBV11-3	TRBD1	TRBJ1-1	CASSRTGDTEAFF	TGTGCCAGCAGCCGTACAGGGGACACTGAAGCTTTCTTT
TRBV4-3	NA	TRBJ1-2	CASSQEGGSYGYTF	TGCGCCAGCAGCCAAGAGGGGGGTAGCTATGGCTACACCTTC
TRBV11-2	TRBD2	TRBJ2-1	CASSLDALGLEYNEQFF	TGTGCCAGCAGCTTAGATGCATTAGGACTAGAGTACAATGAGCAGTTCTTC
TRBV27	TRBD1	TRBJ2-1	CATRGRQGVYNEQFF	TGTGCCACTAGAGGGCGACAGGGGGTCTACAATGAGCAGTTCTTC
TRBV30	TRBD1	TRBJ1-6	CAWSAWDRANSPLHF	TGTGCCTGGAGTGCTTGGGACAGGGCCAATTCACCCCTCCACTTT
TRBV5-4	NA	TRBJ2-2	CASSPVGQSGELFF	TGTGCCAGCAGCCCCGTGGGGCAGAGCGGGGAGCTGTTTTTT
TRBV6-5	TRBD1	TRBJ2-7	CASSSSGTGHGEQYF	TGTGCCAGCAGCTCCTCCGGGACAGGGCACGGAGAGCAGTACTTC
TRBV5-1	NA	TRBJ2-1	CASSLLPVSPYNEQFF	TGCGCCAGCAGCTTGCTGCCGGTAAGCCCCTACAATGAGCAGTTCTTC
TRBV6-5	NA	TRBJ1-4	CASRWGTATNEKLFF	TGTGCCAGCAGGTGGGGCACAGCAACTAATGAAAAGCTGTTTTTT